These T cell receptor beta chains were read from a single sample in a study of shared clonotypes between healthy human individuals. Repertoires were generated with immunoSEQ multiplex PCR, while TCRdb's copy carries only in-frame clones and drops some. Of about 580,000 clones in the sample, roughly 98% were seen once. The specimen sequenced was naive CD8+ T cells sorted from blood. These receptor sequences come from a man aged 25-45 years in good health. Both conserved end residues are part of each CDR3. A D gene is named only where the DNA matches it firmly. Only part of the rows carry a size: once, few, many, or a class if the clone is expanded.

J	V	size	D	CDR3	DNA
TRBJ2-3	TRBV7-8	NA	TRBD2	CASSRGLADTDTQYF	TGTGCCAGCAGCCGAGGACTAGCGGACACAGATACGCAGTATTTT
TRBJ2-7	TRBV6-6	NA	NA	CASSRDSPYEQYF	TGTGCCAGCAGCCGAGACAGTCCCTACGAGCAGTACTTC
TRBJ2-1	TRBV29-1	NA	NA	CSVEGWKHSYNEQFF	TGCAGCGTTGAGGGCTGGAAGCATTCCTACAATGAGCAGTTCTTC
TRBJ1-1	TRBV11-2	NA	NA	CASSRWGTEAFF	TGTGCCAGCAGCCGATGGGGGACTGAAGCTTTCTTT
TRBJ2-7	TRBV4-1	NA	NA	CASRGSLRDEQYF	TGCGCCAGCAGGGGGAGTCTTCGCGACGAGCAGTACTTC
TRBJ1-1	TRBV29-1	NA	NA	CSVDWGATEAFF	TGCAGCGTTGATTGGGGTGCTACTGAAGCTTTCTTT
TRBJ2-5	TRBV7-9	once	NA	CASSWETQYF	TGTGCCAGCTCGTGGGAGACCCAGTACTTC
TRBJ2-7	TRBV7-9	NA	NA	CASSLVVGTVEQYF	TGTGCCAGCAGCTTAGTTGTAGGGACGGTCGAGCAGTACTTC
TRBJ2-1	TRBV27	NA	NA	CASSLFAGYNEQFF	TGTGCCAGCAGTTTATTTGCAGGTTACAATGAGCAGTTCTTC
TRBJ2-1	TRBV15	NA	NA	CATSPNSYNEQFF	TGTGCCACCAGCCCAAACTCCTACAATGAGCAGTTCTTC
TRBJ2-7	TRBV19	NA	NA	CASSTNTYEQYF	TGTGCCAGTAGTACTAACACCTACGAGCAGTACTTC
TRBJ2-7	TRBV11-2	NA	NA	CASSLRDTYEQYF	TGTGCCAGCAGCTTGAGGGATACCTACGAGCAGTACTTC
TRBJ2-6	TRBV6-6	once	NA	CASRSWGSGANVLTF	TGTGCCAGCAGGTCGTGGGGATCTGGGGCCAACGTCCTGACTTTC
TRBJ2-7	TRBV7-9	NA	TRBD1	CASSPRGIHSYEQYF	TGTGCCAGCAGCCCCAGGGGGATACATTCCTACGAGCAGTACTTC
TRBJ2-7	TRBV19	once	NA	CASKTGTVSEQYF	TGTGCCAGTAAGACGGGAACGGTCTCCGAGCAGTACTTC
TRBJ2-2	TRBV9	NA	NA	CASSVSGVGGGGELFF	TGTGCCAGCAGCGTTTCCGGCGTAGGGGGAGGCGGGGAGCTGTTTTTT
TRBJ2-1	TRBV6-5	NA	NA	CASSETDYNEQFF	TGTGCCAGCAGCGAGACAGACTACAATGAGCAGTTCTTC
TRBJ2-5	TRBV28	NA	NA	CASRGINETQYF	TGTGCCAGCAGGGGGATAAATGAGACCCAGTACTTC
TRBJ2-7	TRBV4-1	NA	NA	CASSQVLAYEQYF	TGCGCCAGCAGCCAAGTGCTAGCTTACGAGCAGTACTTC
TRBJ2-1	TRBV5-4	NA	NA	CATAGFSYNEQFF	TGTGCCACAGCGGGTTTCTCCTACAATGAGCAGTTCTTC
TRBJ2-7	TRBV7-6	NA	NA	CASSLDEGYEQYF	TGTGCCAGCAGCTTAGATGAGGGCTACGAGCAGTACTTC
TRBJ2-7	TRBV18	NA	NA	CASSALVGEQYF	TGTGCCAGCTCAGCCCTCGTCGGCGAGCAGTACTTC
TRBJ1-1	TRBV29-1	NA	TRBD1	CSALGQPHRDTEAFF	TGCAGCGCCCTGGGACAGCCTCATAGAGACACTGAAGCTTTCTTT
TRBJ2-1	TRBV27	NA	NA	CASSYIGEQFF	TGTGCCAGCAGCTACATTGGAGAGCAGTTCTTC
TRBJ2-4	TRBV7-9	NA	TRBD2	CASSVGGDIQYF	TGTGCCAGCAGCGTCGGGGGGGACATTCAGTACTTC
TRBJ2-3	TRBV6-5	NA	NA	CASGPRITSTDTQYF	TGTGCCAGCGGGCCGAGGATCACTAGCACAGATACGCAGTATTTT
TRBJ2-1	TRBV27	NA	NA	CASSEGKGLPYNEQFF	TGTGCCAGCAGTGAGGGGAAGGGACTGCCCTACAATGAGCAGTTCTTC
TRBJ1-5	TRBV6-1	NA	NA	CASSERVSNQPQHF	TGTGCCAGCAGTGAAAGGGTTAGCAATCAGCCCCAGCATTTT
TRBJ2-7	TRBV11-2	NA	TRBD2	CASSFRAGRNEQYF	TGTGCCAGCAGCTTTCGAGCGGGAAGGAACGAGCAGTACTTC
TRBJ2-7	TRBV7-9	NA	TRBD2	CASSLRGGEQYF	TGTGCCAGCAGCTTGCGGGGGGGCGAGCAGTACTTC
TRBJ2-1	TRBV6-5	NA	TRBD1	CASSKTGSSYNEQFF	TGTGCCAGCAGTAAGACAGGGAGCTCCTACAATGAGCAGTTCTTC
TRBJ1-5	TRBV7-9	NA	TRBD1	CASSPGGANQPQHF	TGTGCCAGCAGCCCAGGGGGCGCGAATCAGCCCCAGCATTTT
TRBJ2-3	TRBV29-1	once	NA	CSVEGYPHHTDTQYF	TGCAGCGTTGAAGGTTATCCCCACCACACAGATACGCAGTATTTT
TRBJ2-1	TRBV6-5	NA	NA	CASTPGLEVNEQFF	TGTGCCAGCACTCCAGGCTTGGAAGTCAATGAGCAGTTCTTC
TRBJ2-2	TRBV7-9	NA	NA	CASRISRGLGTGELFF	TGTGCCAGCAGGATATCCCGGGGTCTAGGCACCGGGGAGCTGTTTTTT